These 25 T cell receptor beta chains share one sample of origin, sequenced in a study of identical twins. TCRdb reprocessed the 5' RACE reads with MiXCR, giving one entry per CDR3 protein. The profile shows 410,000 or so distinct CDR3 sequences, approximately 18% of them singletons. The sequencing input was naive T cells sorted from blood. These receptors were taken from a man between 50 and 59 years old in good health.

This clonotype was picked up a small number of times. The rearrangement links TRBV12-3 or TRBV12-4 to TRBJ2-4; D is unresolved. Trimming pared 3 bases from V and 0 bases from J, leaving 9 bases between. This CDR3 has 15 residues. The CDR3 spells CASSFFPSAKNIQYF. CDR3 sequence (DNA): TGTGCCAGCAGTTTTTTCCCCTCAGCCAAAAACATTCAGTACTTC.

This clonotype showed up many times. The chain joins TRBV7-9 to TRBJ1-2; TRBD1 aligns across 8 bases. Germline assignment: CDR1 SEHNR and CDR2 FQNEAQ (reference sequence). This CDR3 comprises 14 residues. V lost 1 base, J lost 4 bases, and 2 bases stayed unmatched. The CDR3 bases are TGTGCCAGCAGCTTAGAAACAGGGGGCTATGGCTACACCTTC. Protein product: CASSLETGGYGYTF. Combining the CDR3 with reference TRBV7-9 and TRBJ1-2 gives the whole variable domain DTGVSQNPRHKITKRGQNVTFRCDPISEHNRLYWYRQTLGQGPEFLTYFQNEAQLEKSRLLSDRFSAERPKGSFSTLEIQRTEQGDSAMYLCASSLETGGYGYTFGSGTRLTVV.

This clonotype was counted ten times or more. The gene calls are TRBV5-1 and TRBJ1-1; possibly TRBD1 for D (5 bases). The CDR3 runs 14 residues. CDR1 and CDR2 (germline): SGHRS, YFSETQ. V lost 0 bases and J lost 4, with 10 bases in between. The DNA for the CDR3 is TGCGCCAGCAGCTTGGCAGGCGGGGCCACTGAAGCTTTCTTT. This gives the protein CASSLAGGATEAFF. Based on the CDR3 plus reference TRBV5-1 and TRBJ1-1, the full variable domain is KAGVTQTPRYLIKTRGQQVTLSCSPISGHRSVSWYQQTPGQGLQFLFEYFSETQRNKGNFPGRFSGRQFSNSRSEMNVSTLELGDSALYLCASSLAGGATEAFFGQGTRLTVV.

The V call is TRBV7-9, the J call TRBJ1-1; TRBD1 aligns across 9 bases. V lost 1 base, J lost 10 bases, and 1 base stayed unmatched. In germline, CDR1 is SEHNR, CDR2 FQNEAQ (reference sequence). CDR3 length: 12 residues. This CDR3 is CASSLVTGGAFF. The DNA for the CDR3 is TGTGCCAGCAGCTTAGTGACAGGGGGAGCTTTCTTT.

This clonotype was counted only a few times. The V and J genes are TRBV5-1 and TRBJ2-7, with TRBD2 identical over 7 bases. CDR3 length equals 15 residues. V shed 4 bases, J shed 1 base, and the junction held 8 bases outside the gene matches. Germline CDR1 SGHRS, CDR2 YFSETQ. As DNA, the CDR3 is TGCGCCAGCAGCCCCCGCGGGGGAGGATCCTACGAGCAGTACTTC. Translation gives CASSPRGGGSYEQYF.

The genes are TRBV27 and TRBJ2-1; TRBD1 aligns across 7 bases. The germline gives CDR1 MNHEY, CDR2 SMNVEV (reference sequence). The CDR3 is 16 amino acids. V shed 6 bases, J shed 14 bases, and the junction held 22 bases outside the gene matches. CDR3 coding DNA: TGTGCCAGCAGCCCTAGGACAGGTACTGCGCCATGGCCCGAGTTCTTC. Amino acid sequence: CASSPRTGTAPWPEFF.

The rearrangement joins TRBV9 to TRBJ2-2; 8 nucleotides match TRBD1. The V and J ends lost 3 bases and 5 bases, in that order; junction bases with no gene match: 6. Germline CDR1 reads SGDLS; CDR2 reads YYNGEE. CDR3 length: 15 amino acids. CDR3 protein: CASSDRDRRTGELFF. CDR3 nucleotide sequence: TGTGCCAGCAGCGACCGGGACAGGAGAACCGGGGAGCTGTTTTTT.

In this sample, this clonotype turned up many times. The chain recombines TRBV20-1 with TRBJ1-1; D is undetermined. The ends were cut back, 3 bases at V and 1 base at J, with 6 bases in the middle. The CDR3 runs to 12 residues. CDR1 is DFQATT, CDR2 SNEGSKA, per germline (reference sequence). The CDR3 region is CSARDGNTEAFF. CDR3 coding DNA: TGCAGTGCTAGGGACGGGAACACTGAAGCTTTCTTT.

The chain joins TRBV6-2 or TRBV6-3 to TRBJ2-2; D is perhaps TRBD1 (7 bases). Germline lookup yields CDR1 MNHEY and CDR2 SVGEGT. The CDR3 has 15 residues. The ends were cut back, 5 bases at V and 3 bases at J, with 13 bases in the middle. The CDR3 reads CASSGGGSYTGELFF. The DNA for the CDR3 is TGTGCCAGCAGTGGAGGGGGCTCGTACACCGGGGAGCTGTTTTTT.

This clonotype turned up a few times. The chain links TRBV7-2 to TRBJ2-5; 8 nucleotides agree with TRBD2. The CDR3 runs to 14 residues. The trim removed 5 bases at V and 5 bases at J, leaving 7 bases unmatched. Germline CDR1 SGHTA, CDR2 FQGNSA. The CDR3 region has the DNA TGTGCCAGCAGCGACCGGGGGGGCCGCGAGACCCAGTACTTC. It codes for CASSDRGGRETQYF.

This clonotype came up a few times. The rearrangement uses TRBV4-3 and TRBJ2-2; D may be TRBD1 or TRBD2 (5 bases each). This CDR3 contains 19 residues. The germline V gene has CDR1 LGHNA and CDR2 YSLEER. Trimming stripped 0 bases from V and 2 bases from J, with 19 bases between. The CDR3 sequence is CASSQDKEVGRRNTGELFF. The CDR3 DNA follows: TGCGCCAGCAGCCAAGATAAGGAGGTGGGACGGAGAAACACCGGGGAGCTGTTTTTT.

In its sample, this clonotype was seen many times. The chain combines TRBV20-1 with TRBJ1-6; maybe TRBD1 (6 bases). CDR1 and CDR2 from the germline V gene are DFQATT and SNEGSKA (reference sequence). The V end lost 1 base, the J end lost 9 bases, and 13 bases lay between the germline ends. CDR3 length: 14 residues. CDR3 sequence: CSARGARGASPLHF. In DNA, the CDR3 is TGCAGTGCTAGAGGGGCCAGGGGAGCTTCACCCCTCCACTTT.

This clonotype was found a few times. The chain couples TRBV28 to TRBJ2-7, with 7 bases aligning to TRBD2. The ends lost 11 bases at V and 1 base at J; junction bases unmatched: 5. The CDR3 totals 12 residues. The germline V gene encodes CDR1 MDHEN and CDR2 SYDVKM. The CDR3 sequence: CACREGSYEQYF. CDR3 coding DNA: TGTGCCTGTAGGGAGGGATCCTACGAGCAGTACTTC.

This clonotype came up a few times. The chain uses TRBV10-2 and TRBJ2-7; D is uncertain. Trimming shortened V by 8 bases and J by 3 bases, and 14 bases separated the two germline ends. From germline, CDR1 is WSHSY and CDR2 SAAADI. CDR3 size: 13 residues. The CDR3 reads CASGPHFDYEQYF. CDR3 coding DNA: TGCGCCAGCGGACCGCATTTTGACTACGAGCAGTACTTC.

This clonotype was detected a few times. This chain joins TRBV12-3 or TRBV12-4 and TRBJ2-7; D is possibly TRBD2 (6 bases). V was cut by 5 bases and J by 4 bases, with 15 bases left in between. This CDR3 has 14 amino acids. CDR3 coding DNA: TGTGCCAGCAGTCCGGGGACTCTACAATACGAGCAGTACTTC. Translated: CASSPGTLQYEQYF.

This clonotype was seen a handful of times. V and J are TRBV4-3 and TRBJ2-7; 11 bases map to TRBD1. Per germline, CDR1 LGHNA and CDR2 YSLEER. The junction had 5 bases not matched to a gene; V was cut back by 1 base and J by 0 bases. The CDR3 is made up of 17 amino acids. CDR3: CASSQVGGTGGSYEQYF. CDR3 in DNA: TGCGCCAGCAGCCAAGTAGGAGGGACAGGGGGCTCCTACGAGCAGTACTTC.

This chain joins TRBV24-1 and TRBJ2-1, with D uncertain. Germline V lookup: CDR1 KGHDR, CDR2 SFDVKD. CDR3 size: 11 residues. Trimming took off 9 bases at V and 8 bases at J, with 10 bases between the two ends. CDR3 residues: CATSSRDEQFF. The CDR3, as DNA: TGTGCCACCTCCTCAAGGGATGAGCAGTTCTTC.

This clonotype has more than one count but fewer than ten. The chain couples TRBV29-1 to TRBJ1-1; D gene ambiguous. CDR3 length: 14 residues. Trimming removed 5 bases at V and 2 bases at J, with 15 bases between. Germline values: CDR1 SQVTM, CDR2 ANQGSEA. The CDR3 reads CSVKLQTDNTEAFF. The CDR3 DNA reads as TGCAGCGTTAAACTACAAACAGACAACACTGAAGCTTTCTTT.

Many counts were recorded for this clonotype. The chain couples TRBV5-1 to TRBJ2-1; 15 bases align to TRBD2. Germline CDR1 reads SGHRS; CDR2 reads YFSETQ. With V trimmed by 4 bases and J by 2 bases, 4 bases remained unmatched. The CDR3 loop spans 17 amino acids. The CDR3 nucleotides read TGCGCCAGCAGCGGGGGACTAGCGGGGGGCCCCTACAATGAGCAGTTCTTC. This sequence encodes CASSGGLAGGPYNEQFF. Drawing the rest from reference TRBV5-1 and TRBJ2-1, the complete variable domain is KAGVTQTPRYLIKTRGQQVTLSCSPISGHRSVSWYQQTPGQGLQFLFEYFSETQRNKGNFPGRFSGRQFSNSRSEMNVSTLELGDSALYLCASSGGLAGGPYNEQFFGPGTRLTVL.

Turning to this clonotype: This may come from a read error, since a much larger clone is one base off. V usage is TRBV3-1 and J usage is TRBJ2-3; TRBD2 matches at 8 bases. Germline values: CDR1 LGHDT, CDR2 YNNKEL (reference sequence). CDR3 length: 14 residues. The CDR3 nucleotides read TGTGCCAGCAGCCAAGCGGGACTAGGAGATACGCAGTGTTTT. Translating gives CASSQAGLGDTQCF.

This clonotype was found many times. This chain connects TRBV5-1 to TRBJ2-7, with TRBD1 identical over 12 bases. CDR1 and CDR2 from the germline V gene are SGHRS and YFSETQ. This CDR3 has 15 residues. V lost 4 bases and J lost 8; bases outside the gene matches: 10. The CDR3 nucleotides read TGCGCCAGCAGCCCCCCGGGACAGGGGGCGGGCAAGCAGTACTTC. Translated: CASSPPGQGAGKQYF. Filled out from reference TRBV5-1 and TRBJ2-7, the complete variable domain reads KAGVTQTPRYLIKTRGQQVTLSCSPISGHRSVSWYQQTPGQGLQFLFEYFSETQRNKGNFPGRFSGRQFSNSRSEMNVSTLELGDSALYLCASSPPGQGAGKQYFGPGTRLTVT.

This clonotype was detected a few times. V usage is TRBV7-9 and J usage is TRBJ2-5; D is ambiguous. Trimming took 6 bases from V and 2 from J, leaving 16 bases between them. The length of the CDR3 is 15 residues. Looked up from germline, CDR1 is SEHNR and CDR2 is FQNEAQ (reference sequence). The CDR3 sequence: CASSPLDTAQETQYF. CDR3 nucleotide sequence: TGTGCCAGCAGTCCTCTAGACACCGCTCAAGAGACCCAGTACTTC.

This chain links TRBV12-3 or TRBV12-4 with TRBJ2-3, with TRBD2 matching 10 bases. V trimming: 5 bases; J trimming: 4 bases; junction bases outside the gene matches: 3. The CDR3 consists of 14 residues. CDR3 DNA: TGTGCCAGCAGTCCGGGACTAGCGCCAGATACGCAGTATTTT. As protein: CASSPGLAPDTQYF.

This clonotype has a handful of counts. The chain combines TRBV29-1 with TRBJ2-1, with D perhaps TRBD2 (6 bases). CDR1 and CDR2 from the germline V gene are SQVTM and ANQGSEA. The CDR3 runs to 13 residues. V dropped 4 bases and J dropped 7 bases, with 14 bases sitting between them. CDR3 sequence (DNA): TGCAGCGTTGGAAGCGGGCTCGGAAATGAGCAGTTCTTC. This gives the protein CSVGSGLGNEQFF.

This clonotype was observed many times. The chain recombines TRBV5-1 with TRBJ2-1, with no clear D. CDR3 length equals 15 residues. Germline CDR1 is SGHRS and CDR2 is YFSETQ. The germline V and J ends were trimmed by 2 bases and 0 bases, with 9 bases remaining between them. CDR3: CASSLASSSYNEQFF. CDR3 nucleotide sequence: TGCGCCAGCAGCTTAGCGTCGAGCTCCTACAATGAGCAGTTCTTC.